Following are 8 T cell receptor beta chains from one sample sequenced in a study of blood T cell repertoires in COVID-19. Sequencing was performed with immunoSEQ multiplex PCR; in TCRdb, only in-frame clones are kept and a portion is missing. The sample has tens of thousands of clones; almost 95% are singletons. What was sequenced was peripheral blood. These receptors were taken from a man aged 50 to 59 with active COVID-19.

This clone was seen a single time. The rearrangement joins TRBV6-1 to TRBJ2-7; D not certain. V was trimmed by 3 bases and J by 2 bases, leaving 11 bases between them. This CDR3 contains 14 residues. CDR1 and CDR2 from the germline V gene are MNHNS and SASEGT. As DNA, the CDR3 is TGTGCCAGCAGTGAGTTTTACAGAACCTACGAGCAGTACTTC. Translated: CASSEFYRTYEQYF.

This clone was observed a few times. The chain recombines TRBV28 with TRBJ1-5; D unclear. Deletions cut 1 base from V and 0 bases from J, with 7 bases between. The CDR3 is 15 residues long. The germline gives CDR1 MDHEN, CDR2 SYDVKM. For the CDR3, the DNA is TGTGCCAGCAGTTTATCCAGTTATAGCAATCAGCCCCAGCATTTT. Translating it yields CASSLSSYSNQPQHF.

This clone was counted once. The chain couples TRBV30 to TRBJ1-2; D possibly corresponds to TRBD1 (5 bases). The CDR3 runs 12 residues. The germline V and J ends were trimmed by 0 bases and 8 bases, with 10 bases remaining between them. Germline-derived CDR1 and CDR2 are GTSNPN and SVGIG (reference sequence). The CDR3, as DNA: TGTGCCTGGAGTGTATCAGGGTTCGGCTACACCTTC. Protein: CAWSVSGFGYTF.

The chain links TRBV11-2 to TRBJ2-1, with 9 bases identical to TRBD2. The CDR3 spans 14 residues. CDR1 is SGHAT, CDR2 FQNNGV, per germline. J was trimmed by 4 bases and V by 6 bases; bases with no gene match: 4. This chain's CDR3 is CASRGAGGYNEQFF. The CDR3, as DNA: TGTGCCAGCAGAGGGGCGGGAGGGTACAATGAGCAGTTCTTC.

The V call is TRBV28, the J call TRBJ2-7; D possibly corresponds to TRBD2 (6 bases). Germline CDR1 is MDHEN and CDR2 is SYDVKM. V lost 6 bases, J lost 0 bases, and 9 bases lay in between. This CDR3 contains 13 residues. CDR3 region: CASRGLFSYEQYF. CDR3 nucleotides: TGTGCCAGCAGGGGACTTTTCTCCTACGAGCAGTACTTC.

This CDR3 is CASSLRGGYGYTF. The CDR3 region has the DNA TGTGCCAGCAGCCTCAGGGGTGGATATGGCTACACCTTC. The rearrangement links TRBV7-9 to TRBJ1-2, with D possibly being TRBD1 (6 bases). Trimming removed 5 bases at V and 5 bases at J, with 12 bases between. Germline V gives CDR1 SEHNR, CDR2 FQNEAQ (reference sequence). The length of the CDR3 is 13 residues.

CDR3 bases: TGTGCCAGCAAGGGACAGCAGAACACCGGGGAGCTGTTTTTT. Its protein product is CASKGQQNTGELFF. The J gene is TRBJ2-2, the V gene TRBV9; 7 bases are shared with TRBD1. The germline V gene has CDR1 SGDLS and CDR2 YYNGEE. V gave up 6 bases and J gave up 1 base; unmatched junction bases: 3. This CDR3 has 14 amino acids.

This clone was observed a single time. The V and J genes are TRBV2 and TRBJ2-1; maybe TRBD2 (6 bases). This CDR3 region has 15 residues. CDR1 is SNHLY, CDR2 FYNNEI, per germline. V dropped 7 bases and J dropped 6 bases, with 19 bases sitting between them. The CDR3 coding sequence is TGTGCCAGCAATTTAAAACTAGCTTCGGGCAATGAGCAGTTCTTC. Translated, it gives CASNLKLASGNEQFF. The full variable domain, its missing parts supplied by reference TRBV2 and TRBJ2-1, is EPEVTQTPSHQVTQMGQEVILRCVPISNHLYFYWYRQILGQKVEFLVSFYNNEISEKSEIFDDQFSVERPDGSNFTLKIRSTKLEDSAMYFCASNLKLASGNEQFFGPGTRLTVL.